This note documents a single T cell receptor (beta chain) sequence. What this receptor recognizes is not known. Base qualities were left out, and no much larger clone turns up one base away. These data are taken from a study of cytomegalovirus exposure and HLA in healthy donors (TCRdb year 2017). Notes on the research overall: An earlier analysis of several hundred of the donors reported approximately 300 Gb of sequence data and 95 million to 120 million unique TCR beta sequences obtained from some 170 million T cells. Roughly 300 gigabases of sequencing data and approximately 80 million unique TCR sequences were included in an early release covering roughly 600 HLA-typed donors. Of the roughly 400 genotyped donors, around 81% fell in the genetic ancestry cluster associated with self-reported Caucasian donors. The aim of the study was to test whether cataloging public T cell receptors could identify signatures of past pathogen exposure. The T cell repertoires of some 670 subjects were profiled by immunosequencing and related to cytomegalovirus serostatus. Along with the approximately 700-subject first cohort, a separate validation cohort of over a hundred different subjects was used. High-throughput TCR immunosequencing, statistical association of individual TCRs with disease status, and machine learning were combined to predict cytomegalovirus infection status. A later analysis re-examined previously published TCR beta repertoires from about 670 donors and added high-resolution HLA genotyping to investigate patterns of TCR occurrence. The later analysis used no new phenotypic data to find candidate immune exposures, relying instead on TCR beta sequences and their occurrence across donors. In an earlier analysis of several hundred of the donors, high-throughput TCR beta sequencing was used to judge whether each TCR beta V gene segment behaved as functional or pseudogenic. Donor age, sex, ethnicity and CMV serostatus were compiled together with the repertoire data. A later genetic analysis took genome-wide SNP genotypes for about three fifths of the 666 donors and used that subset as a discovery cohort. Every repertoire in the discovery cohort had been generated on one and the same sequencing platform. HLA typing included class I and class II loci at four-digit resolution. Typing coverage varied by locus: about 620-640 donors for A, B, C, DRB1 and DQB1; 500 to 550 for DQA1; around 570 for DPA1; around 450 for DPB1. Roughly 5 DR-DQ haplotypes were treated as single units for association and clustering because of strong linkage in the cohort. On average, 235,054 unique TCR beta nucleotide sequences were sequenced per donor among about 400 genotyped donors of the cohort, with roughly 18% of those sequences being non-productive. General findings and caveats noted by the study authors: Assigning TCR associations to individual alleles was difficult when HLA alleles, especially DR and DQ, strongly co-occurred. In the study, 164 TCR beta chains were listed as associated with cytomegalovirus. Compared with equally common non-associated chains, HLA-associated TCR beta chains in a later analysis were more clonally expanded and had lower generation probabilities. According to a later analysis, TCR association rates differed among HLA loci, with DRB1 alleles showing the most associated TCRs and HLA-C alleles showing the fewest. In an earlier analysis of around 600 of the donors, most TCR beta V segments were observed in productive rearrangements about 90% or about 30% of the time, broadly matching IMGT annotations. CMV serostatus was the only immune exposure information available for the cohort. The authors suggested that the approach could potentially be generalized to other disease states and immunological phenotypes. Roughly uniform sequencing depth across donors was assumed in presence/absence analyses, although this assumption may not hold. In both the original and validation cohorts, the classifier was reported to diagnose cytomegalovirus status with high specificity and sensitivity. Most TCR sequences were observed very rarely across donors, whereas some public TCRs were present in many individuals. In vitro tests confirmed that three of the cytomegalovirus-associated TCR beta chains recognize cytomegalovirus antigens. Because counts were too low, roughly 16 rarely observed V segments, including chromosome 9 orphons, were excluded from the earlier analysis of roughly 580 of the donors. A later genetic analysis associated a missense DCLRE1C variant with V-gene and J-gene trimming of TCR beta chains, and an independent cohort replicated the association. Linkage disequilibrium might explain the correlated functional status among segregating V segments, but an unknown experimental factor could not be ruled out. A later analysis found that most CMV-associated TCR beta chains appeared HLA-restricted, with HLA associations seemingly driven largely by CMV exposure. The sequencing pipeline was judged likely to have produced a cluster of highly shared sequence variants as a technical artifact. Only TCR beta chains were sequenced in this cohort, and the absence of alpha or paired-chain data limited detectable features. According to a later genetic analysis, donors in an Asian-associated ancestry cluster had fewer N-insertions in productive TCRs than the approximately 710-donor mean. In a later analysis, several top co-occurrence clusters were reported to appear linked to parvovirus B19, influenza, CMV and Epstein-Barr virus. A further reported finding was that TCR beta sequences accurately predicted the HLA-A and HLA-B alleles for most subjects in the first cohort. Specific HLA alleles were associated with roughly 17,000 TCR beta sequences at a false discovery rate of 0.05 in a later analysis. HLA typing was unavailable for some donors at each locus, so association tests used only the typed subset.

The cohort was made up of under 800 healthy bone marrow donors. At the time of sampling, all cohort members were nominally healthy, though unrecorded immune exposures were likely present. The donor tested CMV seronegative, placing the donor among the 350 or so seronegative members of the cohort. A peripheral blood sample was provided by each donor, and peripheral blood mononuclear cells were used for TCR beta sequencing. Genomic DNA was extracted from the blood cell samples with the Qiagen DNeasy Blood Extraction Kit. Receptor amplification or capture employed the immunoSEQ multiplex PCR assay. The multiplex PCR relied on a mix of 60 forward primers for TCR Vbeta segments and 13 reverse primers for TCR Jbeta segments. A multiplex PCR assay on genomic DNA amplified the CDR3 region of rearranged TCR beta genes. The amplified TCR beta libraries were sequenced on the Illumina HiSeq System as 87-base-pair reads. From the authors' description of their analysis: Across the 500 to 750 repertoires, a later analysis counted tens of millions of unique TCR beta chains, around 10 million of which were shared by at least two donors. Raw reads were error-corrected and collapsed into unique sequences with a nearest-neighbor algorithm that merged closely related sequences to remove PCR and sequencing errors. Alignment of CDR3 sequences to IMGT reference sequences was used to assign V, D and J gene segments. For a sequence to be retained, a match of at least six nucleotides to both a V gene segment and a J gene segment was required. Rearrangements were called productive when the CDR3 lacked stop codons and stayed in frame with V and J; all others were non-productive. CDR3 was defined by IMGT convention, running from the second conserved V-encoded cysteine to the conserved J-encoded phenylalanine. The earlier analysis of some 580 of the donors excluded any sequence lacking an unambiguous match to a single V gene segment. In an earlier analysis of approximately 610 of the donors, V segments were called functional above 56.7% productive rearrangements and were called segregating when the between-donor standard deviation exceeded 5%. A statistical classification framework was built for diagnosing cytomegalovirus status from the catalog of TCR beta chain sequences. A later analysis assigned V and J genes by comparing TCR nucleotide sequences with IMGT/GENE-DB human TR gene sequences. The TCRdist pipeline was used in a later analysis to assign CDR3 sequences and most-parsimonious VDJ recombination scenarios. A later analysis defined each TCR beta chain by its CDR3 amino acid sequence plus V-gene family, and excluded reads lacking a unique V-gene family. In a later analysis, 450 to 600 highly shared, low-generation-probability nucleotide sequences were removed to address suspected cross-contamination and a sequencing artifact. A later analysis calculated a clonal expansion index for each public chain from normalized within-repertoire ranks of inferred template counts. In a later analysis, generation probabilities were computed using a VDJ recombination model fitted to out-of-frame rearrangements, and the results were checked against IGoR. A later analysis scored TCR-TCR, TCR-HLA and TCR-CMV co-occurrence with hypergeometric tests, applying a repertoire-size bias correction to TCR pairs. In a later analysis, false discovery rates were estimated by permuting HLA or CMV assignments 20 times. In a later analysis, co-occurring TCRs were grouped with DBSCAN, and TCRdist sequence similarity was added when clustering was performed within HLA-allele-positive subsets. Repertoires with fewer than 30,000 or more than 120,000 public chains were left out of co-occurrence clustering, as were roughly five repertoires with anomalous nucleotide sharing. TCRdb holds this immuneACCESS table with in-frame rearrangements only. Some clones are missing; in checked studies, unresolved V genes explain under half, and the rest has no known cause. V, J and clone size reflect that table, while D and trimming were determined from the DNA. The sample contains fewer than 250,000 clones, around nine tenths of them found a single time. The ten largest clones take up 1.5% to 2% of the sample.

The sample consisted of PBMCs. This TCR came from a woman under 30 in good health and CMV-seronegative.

The DNA is TGTGCCAGCAGCCTGATGGAAGGGACTAGCGGGTCCTACAATGAGCAGTTCTTC. It is translated as CASSLMEGTSGSYNEQFF. The V and J segments used are TRBV4-2 and TRBJ2-1; a stretch of 12 junction bases matches TRBD2. The CDR3 sequence holds 18 residues, the cysteine and phenylalanine included. This entry keeps only the CDR3 DNA: 54 bases, framed from base 1. Trimming accounts for 4 bases at V and 1 base at J, while the number of junction bases matched to no gene is 8. The germline V gene supplies CDR1 LGHNA and CDR2 YNFKEQ.